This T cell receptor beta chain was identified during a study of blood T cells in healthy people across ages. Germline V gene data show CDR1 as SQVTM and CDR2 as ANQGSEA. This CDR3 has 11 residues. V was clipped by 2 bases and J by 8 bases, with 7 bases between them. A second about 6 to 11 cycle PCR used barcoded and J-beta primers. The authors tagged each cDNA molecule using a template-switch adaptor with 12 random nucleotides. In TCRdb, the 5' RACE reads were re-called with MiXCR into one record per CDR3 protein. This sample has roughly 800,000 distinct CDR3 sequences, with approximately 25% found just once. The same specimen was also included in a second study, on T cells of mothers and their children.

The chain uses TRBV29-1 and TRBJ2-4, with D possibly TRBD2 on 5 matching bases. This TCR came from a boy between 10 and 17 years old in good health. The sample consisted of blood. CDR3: CSVERGYIQYF. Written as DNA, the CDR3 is TGCAGCGTTGAACGGGGTTACATTCAGTACTTC. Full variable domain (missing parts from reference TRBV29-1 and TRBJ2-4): SAVISQKPSRDICQRGTSLTIQCQVDSQVTMMFWYRQQPGQSLTLIATANQGSEATYESGFVIDKFPISRPNLTFSTLTVSNMSPEDSSIYLCSVERGYIQYFGAGTRLSVL.